The 30 T cell receptor beta chains given below trace back to one sample, sequenced in a study of blood T cell repertoires in COVID-19. The table came from immunoSEQ multiplex PCR; TCRdb's copy has only in-frame clones and leaves some out. The sample has 55,000 to 80,000 clones, roughly 88% seen once; the top ten hold 0.95% to 1.5%. The specimen was peripheral blood. These receptors originate from a woman aged 55-69 years with acute or convalescent COVID-19.

This sequence joins TRBV19 and TRBJ1-1, with D perhaps TRBD1 (5 bases). This CDR3 comprises 13 residues. Germline CDR1 LNHDA, CDR2 SQIVND (reference sequence). Trimming took off 5 bases at V and 5 bases at J, with 12 bases between the two ends. The CDR3 here is CASSRRVLTEAFF. As DNA, the CDR3 is TGTGCCAGTAGTCGCAGGGTCCTTACTGAAGCTTTCTTT.

The chain employs TRBV7-8 and TRBJ1-2, with 7 bases that match TRBD1. Germline CDR1 and CDR2: SGHVS and FQNEAQ. The CDR3 loop spans 14 amino acids. The junction had 12 bases not matched to a gene; V was cut back by 6 bases and J by 8 bases. CDR3 sequence: CASSYTTGTPGYTF. CDR3 bases: TGTGCCAGCAGTTACACGACAGGGACTCCCGGCTACACCTTC.

The chain combines TRBV28 with TRBJ1-1; D is possibly TRBD1 (5 bases). Trimming pared 2 bases from V and 11 bases from J, leaving 15 bases between. The CDR3 length is 13 residues. Germline CDR1 reads MDHEN; CDR2 reads SYDVKM. CDR3 sequence reads: CASSLRGNRLAFF. In nucleotides, the CDR3 is TGTGCCAGCAGTTTAAGGGGAAACAGGTTGGCTTTCTTT.

CDR3 DNA sequence: TGTGCCAGCAGCGTAGCTTGGGGAGCACTTGAGCAGTTCTTC. As protein: CASSVAWGALEQFF. The chain employs TRBV9 and TRBJ2-1, with D tentatively TRBD2 (5 bases). Germline CDR1 reads SGDLS; CDR2 reads YYNGEE. Trimming stripped 0 bases from V and 9 bases from J, with 13 bases between. This CDR3 is built from 14 residues.

J is TRBJ1-4 and V is TRBV6-5; D might be TRBD1 (6 bases). V dropped 0 bases and J dropped 7 bases, with 12 bases sitting between them. CDR3 length: 15 amino acids. Germline assignment: CDR1 MNHEY and CDR2 SVGAGI. CDR3 coding DNA: TGTGCCAGCAGTTACTCGAACAGGGTGGCTGAAAAACTGTTTTTT. Amino acids: CASSYSNRVAEKLFF.

As to this clone: This specimen includes other DNA sequences encoding the same CDR3. The chain recombines TRBV7-2 with TRBJ1-1, with 8 nucleotides matching TRBD1. This CDR3 is built from 15 residues. Germline trimming cut 5 bases from V and 5 bases from J; bases unmatched to any gene: 10. The germline gives CDR1 SGHTA, CDR2 FQGNSA. In DNA form, the CDR3 reads TGTGCCAGCAGCCCCCAGGGGGACAGGCTTACTGAAGCTTTCTTT. Translating it yields CASSPQGDRLTEAFF.

The V gene is TRBV7-3, the J gene TRBJ2-3, with 8 bases aligning to TRBD2. The germline gives CDR1 SGHTA, CDR2 FQGTGA. The CDR3 is 15 residues long. Unmatched junction bases numbered 4, after V lost 3 bases and J lost 2 bases. The CDR3 nucleotides read TGTGCCAGCAGCTTCACTAGCGGATACACAGATACGCAGTATTTT. Translation gives CASSFTSGYTDTQYF.

This clone was observed a handful of times. The chain joins TRBV10-3 to TRBJ1-4; 10 bases fit TRBD1. The CDR3 runs to 14 residues. V lost 3 bases, J lost 6 bases, and 1 base stayed unmatched. In germline, CDR1 is ENHRY, CDR2 SYGVKD. The CDR3 is CAISDGTGDEKLFF. For the CDR3, the DNA is TGTGCCATCAGTGACGGGACAGGGGATGAAAAACTGTTTTTT.

The chain carries TRBV15 and TRBJ1-6; no clear D. CDR3 size: 15 residues. V lost 0 bases and J 9 bases, leaving 12 bases between the germline ends. The germline V gene encodes CDR1 LNHNV and CDR2 YYDKDF (reference sequence). The CDR3 loop is CATSRDGVTSSPLHF. CDR3 coding DNA: TGTGCCACCAGCAGAGACGGGGTTACGAGTTCACCCCTCCACTTT.

The genes are TRBV7-9 and TRBJ2-6, with 7 bases identical to TRBD2. The CDR3 spans 16 residues. The ends lost 3 bases at V and 2 bases at J; junction bases unmatched: 4. Germline CDR1 SEHNR, CDR2 FQNEAQ (reference sequence). The CDR3 loop is CASSLGLRAGANVLTF. CDR3 DNA: TGTGCCAGCAGCTTGGGACTAAGGGCTGGGGCCAACGTCCTGACTTTC.

V gene TRBV7-2 combines with J gene TRBJ1-5, with no clear D. Trimming stripped 1 base from V and 6 bases from J, with 10 bases between. The CDR3 length is 14 residues. In germline, CDR1 is SGHTA, CDR2 FQGNSA. The CDR3 nucleotides read TGTGCCAGCAGCTTAGAAGGCAGGTTTCAGCCCCAGCATTTT. Amino acid sequence: CASSLEGRFQPQHF.

The V call is TRBV6-1, the J call TRBJ1-4, with D perhaps matching TRBD1 (6 bases). Germline lookup yields CDR1 MNHNS and CDR2 SASEGT. The CDR3 runs 14 residues. V dropped 3 bases and J dropped 10 bases, with 15 bases sitting between them. The CDR3 spells CASSDPGQNRKLFF. CDR3 coding DNA: TGTGCCAGCAGTGACCCGGGACAAAATCGAAAACTGTTTTTT.

The V and J genes are TRBV18 and TRBJ1-6; D unresolved. The germline V and J ends were trimmed by 2 bases and 0 bases, with 11 bases remaining between them. CDR1 KGHSH and CDR2 LQKENI come from the germline V gene. The CDR3 is 17 amino acids. In nucleotides, the CDR3 is TGTGCCAGCTCACCAGTGGCCCCCAGCTCCTATAATTCACCCCTCCACTTT. Protein: CASSPVAPSSYNSPLHF.

The chain joins TRBV4-2 to TRBJ2-1; 9 bases fit TRBD2. The V gene end was trimmed by 0 bases and the J gene end by 3 bases; junction bases not matched to a gene: 15. Germline CDR1 LGHNA, CDR2 YNFKEQ. The CDR3 is 20 residues long. CDR3 nucleotide sequence: TGTGCCAGCAGCCAAGATTGGGGATCTAGCGGGGCCCAGAACTACAATGAGCAGTTCTTC. Amino acid sequence: CASSQDWGSSGAQNYNEQFF.

The DNA of the CDR3 is TGTGCCAGCAGCGCGGAGGGATTCGACTACAATGAGCAGTTCTTC. It encodes CASSAEGFDYNEQFF. J is TRBJ2-1 and V is TRBV9, with D possibly TRBD2 on 6 matching bases. Germline lookup yields CDR1 SGDLS and CDR2 YYNGEE. Trimming stripped 3 bases from V and 3 bases from J, with 13 bases between. The CDR3 has 15 residues. The entire variable domain, with the rest obtained from reference TRBV9 and TRBJ2-1, is as follows: DSGVTQTPKHLITATGQRVTLRCSPRSGDLSVYWYQQSLDQGLQFLIQYYNGEERAKGNILERFSAQQFPDLHSELNLSSLELGDSALYFCASSAEGFDYNEQFFGPGTRLTVL.

The V call is TRBV19, the J call TRBJ2-2, with 7 bases lining up with TRBD2. Trimming at V came to 3 bases and at J to 6 bases, leaving 7 bases not matched to a gene. The germline CDR1 and CDR2 sequences are LNHDA and SQIVND (reference sequence). The CDR3 has 15 amino acids. Here the CDR3 DNA reads TGTGCCAGTAGTATGCGACTAGCTATGGCCGGGGAGCTGTTTTTT. Amino acids: CASSMRLAMAGELFF.

The rearrangement joins TRBV6-5 to TRBJ1-1, with D unresolved. This CDR3 region has 16 residues. Germline V gene sequence: CDR1 MNHEY, CDR2 SVGAGI. V gave up 2 bases and J gave up 4 bases, with 17 bases separating them. The CDR3 loop reads CASSYSGLGGSTEAFF. The DNA for the CDR3 is TGTGCCAGCAGTTACAGCGGACTTGGCGGGAGCACTGAAGCTTTCTTT.

Of note for this clone: It is likely a read error, because the conserved phenylalanine at the end of the CDR3 is missing. This chain links TRBV7-9 with TRBJ1-6, with 7 bases fitting TRBD1. The CDR3 is 15 residues long. Losses at the gene ends were 3 bases for V and 7 bases for J; bases not matched to a gene: 6. The germline V gene has CDR1 SEHNR and CDR2 FQNEAQ (reference sequence). CDR3 in DNA: TGTGCCAGCAGCTTTACAGGGGATCAGAATTCACCCCTCCACCTT. It is translated as CASSFTGDQNSPLHL.

The V call is TRBV2, the J call TRBJ2-1; TRBD1 aligns across 9 bases. Germline CDR1 is SNHLY and CDR2 is FYNNEI. The V and J ends lost 5 bases and 8 bases, in that order; junction bases with no gene match: 16. This CDR3 comprises 17 residues. The CDR3 DNA follows: TGTGCCAGCAGTCGTTCCACAGGGGGCTTAGGACACGATGAGCAGTTCTTC. This sequence encodes CASSRSTGGLGHDEQFF.

This rearrangement joins TRBV5-1 to TRBJ1-4; 10 bases agree with TRBD1. The CDR3 length is 14 residues. Germline V lookup: CDR1 SGHRS, CDR2 YFSETQ. V trimming: 4 bases; J trimming: 8 bases; junction bases outside the gene matches: 5. In DNA form, the CDR3 reads TGCGCCAGCAGCGATCGGACAGGGGGGGAAAAACTGTTTTTT. Amino acids: CASSDRTGGEKLFF.

The genes are TRBV2 and TRBJ2-5; D may be TRBD1 (5 bases). V lost 7 bases, J lost 4 bases, and 19 bases lay in between. There are 15 residues in the CDR3. Germline CDR1 reads SNHLY; CDR2 reads FYNNEI. Here the CDR3 reads CASKGLDALGETQYF. The DNA for the CDR3 is TGTGCCAGCAAGGGGCTGGACGCCCTCGGAGAGACCCAGTACTTC.

The chain carries TRBV9 and TRBJ2-1; TRBD1 might be the D (6 bases). V was trimmed by 2 bases and J by 0 bases, leaving 9 bases between them. CDR1 is SGDLS, CDR2 YYNGEE, per germline. This CDR3 is built from 15 residues. As DNA, the CDR3 is TGTGCCAGCAGCGTCACAGGGAGCTCCTACAATGAGCAGTTCTTC. This codes for CASSVTGSSYNEQFF. Full variable domain (missing parts from reference TRBV9 and TRBJ2-1): DSGVTQTPKHLITATGQRVTLRCSPRSGDLSVYWYQQSLDQGLQFLIQYYNGEERAKGNILERFSAQQFPDLHSELNLSSLELGDSALYFCASSVTGSSYNEQFFGPGTRLTVL.

The chain uses TRBV19 and TRBJ2-2; 8 bases are shared with TRBD2. The J segment lost 4 bases and the V segment lost 6 bases, leaving 4 bases of the junction unmatched. Germline CDR1 LNHDA, CDR2 SQIVND (reference sequence). This CDR3 comprises 14 residues. The CDR3 is CASRWAGGTGELFF. For the CDR3, the DNA is TGTGCCAGTAGATGGGCGGGGGGCACCGGGGAGCTGTTTTTT.

The CDR3 nucleotides are TGCGCCAGCAGCTCCTCTGCGGTCGCCGGGGAGCTGTTTTTT. Translation gives CASSSSAVAGELFF. The chain links TRBV5-1 to TRBJ2-2; no firm D call. The CDR3 is made up of 14 amino acids. V shed 3 bases and J shed 6 bases, with 12 bases lying between them. CDR1 SGHRS and CDR2 YFSETQ come from the germline V gene.

The genes are TRBV9 and TRBJ2-5; 7 bases line up with TRBD1. After removal of 4 bases from V and 5 bases from J, the junction contained 14 bases not matched to a gene. The CDR3 has 16 residues. Germline assignment: CDR1 SGDLS and CDR2 YYNGEE. The CDR3 DNA sequence: TGTGCCAGCAGCCCAAGGACAGGTGCTTCGGTGGAGACCCAGTACTTC. It is translated as CASSPRTGASVETQYF.

The V and J genes are TRBV15 and TRBJ2-2; 7 bases agree with TRBD1. Germline V gene lookup returns CDR1 LNHNV and CDR2 YYDKDF (reference sequence). This CDR3 has 15 amino acids. V lost 5 bases and J lost 1; bases outside the gene matches: 4. In nucleotides, the CDR3 is TGTGCCACCAGCCCCCGGACAGGGAACACCGGGGAGCTGTTTTTT. Its translation is CATSPRTGNTGELFF.

V is TRBV11-3 and J is TRBJ2-2; 10 bases are shared with TRBD1. V was pared by 1 base and J by 5 bases, with 1 base of the junction left unmatched. Germline values: CDR1 SGHNT, CDR2 YENEEA. The CDR3 has 15 amino acids. The DNA for the CDR3 is TGTGCCAGCAGCTTAGGACAGGGGGCGACCGGGGAGCTGTTTTTT. It is translated as CASSLGQGATGELFF.

V gene TRBV5-1 combines with J gene TRBJ1-1, with D possibly matching TRBD1 (5 bases). The germline V and J ends were trimmed by 3 bases and 3 bases, with 9 bases remaining between them. The length of the CDR3 is 13 residues. In germline, CDR1 is SGHRS, CDR2 YFSETQ. The CDR3, as DNA: TGCGCCAGCAGCTCTGGGGCGGACACTGAAGCTTTCTTT. Translating it yields CASSSGADTEAFF.

Only one count was recorded for this clone. This sequence joins TRBV6-5 and TRBJ2-7; perhaps TRBD1 as D (5 bases). Germline V CDR1 and CDR2: MNHEY, SVGAGI. The CDR3 spans 13 residues. Trimming took 6 bases from V and 0 from J, leaving 9 bases between them. The CDR3 nucleotides read TGTGCCAGCAGGGGGCCTAGCTCCTACGAGCAGTACGTC. Translated, it gives CASRGPSSYEQYV.

The chain couples TRBV28 to TRBJ1-4; the D gene is possibly TRBD1 (6 bases). Germline-derived CDR1 and CDR2 are MDHEN and SYDVKM. The germline V and J ends were trimmed by 8 bases and 5 bases, with 15 bases remaining between them. CDR3 length equals 14 residues. CDR3 amino acids: CASGGVTGNEKLFF. CDR3 bases: TGTGCCAGCGGGGGTGTGACAGGCAATGAAAAACTGTTTTTT.